This is a list of T cell receptor beta chains from one sample in a study of cytomegalovirus exposure and HLA in healthy donors. Assay used: immunoSEQ multiplex PCR; TCRdb lists only in-frame clones, some missing. Here the sample spans around 73,000 clones, approximately 90% being singletons. Sample: PBMCs. The receptors shown here come from a woman aged 18 to 35 in good health and CMV-seropositive. CDR3s include the opening cysteine and the closing phenylalanine or tryptophan. D genes are given only for firm matches.

v_call,d_call,cdr3_aa
TRBV11-3,TRBD1,CASSIRDRGYNEQFF
TRBV29-1,TRBD2,CSVTSGNYNEQFF
TRBV6-6,TRBD2,CASSTGLAGVEQFF
TRBV10-3,TRBD1,CAISPGQGNTEAFF
TRBV5-4,TRBD1,CASSRMGQGFYNEQFF
TRBV2,TRBD2,CASTPRAGGVNTGELFF
TRBV10-3,-,CAIRKTQGTMNTEAFF
TRBV7-7,-,CASSLDGGINTGELFF
TRBV27,-,CASSLGAYSNQPQHF
TRBV7-8,TRBD1,CASSLGQGNYGYTF
TRBV19,TRBD2,CASSIAASGSYEQYF
TRBV15,-,CATSRDITGKAGELFF
TRBV5-5,-,CVVRGTHSGETQYF
TRBV19,TRBD2,CASSHSGGYNEQFF
TRBV10-3,TRBD1,CAISGEDRAALYEQYF
TRBV7-2,TRBD1,CASSLVAGTGDLETQYF
TRBV30,TRBD2,CAWRGTGGDQETQYF
TRBV6-4,-,CASSETENTEAFF
TRBV23-1,TRBD1,CASRKETGGTNEKLFF
TRBV28,-,CASSLWSQGNTGELFF
TRBV7-2,-,CASSRDNSYEQYF
TRBV4-1,TRBD1,CASSQVGTGAGANVLTF
TRBV28,TRBD1,CASSFAGGGNTIYF
TRBV30,-,CAWSVGIGTTNTEAFF
TRBV28,TRBD2,CASSPIGTSGTDTQYF
TRBV27,TRBD2,CASSRLAGRSYEQYF
TRBV9,-,CASSVDGLEGNEQFF
TRBV15,-,CATSRESEAGELFF
TRBV15,-,CATSRDSVKGYEQYF